This T cell receptor (beta chain) was identified during a study of blood T cells in healthy people across ages. At the level of the study: Template switching retrieved approximately one barcoded beta molecule for each two T cells.

This clonotype was recorded a few times. Germline CDR1 SGHAT, CDR2 FQDESV (reference sequence). This CDR3 comprises 14 residues. Trimming took 0 bases from V and 6 from J, leaving 9 bases between them. PCR was performed a second time for about 7 to 11 cycles using a sample-barcoded 5' primer and a J-beta primer mix. Every single cDNA molecule received a tag from a template-switch adaptor with 12 random nucleotides. One entry per CDR3 protein results from TCRdb running MiXCR on the 5' RACE reads. Among roughly 570,000 distinct CDR3 sequences listed, 27% were seen once. V gene TRBV11-1 combines with J gene TRBJ2-1, with D uncertain. This receptor was identified in a woman in her seventies in good health. Specimen: blood. The CDR3: CASSLALGRNEQFF. For the CDR3, the DNA is TGTGCCAGCAGCTTAGCGCTTGGGCGCAATGAGCAGTTCTTC.